What follows is one TCR beta chain and its context. Its antigen is not identified. V was pared by 2 bases and J by 0 bases, with 7 bases between. The CDR3 is made up of 14 amino acids. Germline V CDR1 and CDR2: WSHSY, SAAADI. The sample originates from a study of cytomegalovirus exposure and HLA in healthy donors. Primers for the PCR totalled 60 Vbeta and 13 Jbeta. Method: immunoSEQ multiplex PCR; TCRdb's copy keeps in-frame clones and lacks some. The sample holds 150,000 to 200,000 clones, about 81% seen once. Whole-study findings and limits: Most TCR sequences were seen very rarely across donors, but some public TCRs occurred in many. CMV serostatus was the sole immune exposure information available.

Sequencing was done on a sample of PBMCs. The chain couples TRBV10-2 to TRBJ1-1, with D unclear. This receptor was obtained from a woman between 25 and 40 years old in good health and CMV-seronegative. In DNA, the CDR3 is TGCGCCAGCAGTGAGCCCGGGTTGAACACTGAAGCTTTCTTT. This translates into CASSEPGLNTEAFF.